This T cell receptor (beta chain) was sequenced for a study of neurological immune-mediated disorders. This clonotype turned up a few times. The antigen is unknown. TCRdb ran MiXCR on the 5' RACE reads and lists one entry per CDR3 protein. The sample comprises around 16,000 distinct CDR3 sequences, less than 25% of which are singletons, and more than 20% rests with the top ten. The unsorted libraries were prepared from 2 million PBMCs (stored at -80 C). Study-wide results and caveats: Patients with HTLV-1-associated myelopathy had the highest level of TCR clonal expansion, whereas patients with multiple sclerosis had the lowest level, falling beneath the level found in healthy controls. Private repertoires in all groups were suggested by the finding that expanded clones across subjects shared no CDR3 amino acid sequences.

The CDR3 is 10 amino acids. Looked up from germline, CDR1 is DFQATT and CDR2 is SNEGSKA (reference sequence). The ends were cut back, 2 bases at V and 5 bases at J, with 2 bases in the middle. The specimen was PBMCs. This chain uses TRBV20-1 with TRBJ2-3; D not certain. The source is a man between 50 and 59 years old in good health. This CDR3 reads CSARLDTQYF. The CDR3 coding sequence is TGCAGTGCTAGATTAGATACGCAGTATTTT.